The 27 T cell receptor beta chains below all came from one sample that was sequenced in a study of blood T cell repertoires in COVID-19. TCRdb's table, derived via immunoSEQ multiplex PCR, lists solely in-frame clones and lacks some. The sample records about 200,000 clones, roughly 80% being singletons. Sequences were obtained from peripheral blood. Receptor source: a woman aged 40 to 50 with active or convalescent COVID-19.

This chain connects TRBV7-9 to TRBJ1-4; the D gene is possibly TRBD1 (5 bases). This CDR3 is 12 amino acids long. In germline, CDR1 is SEHNR, CDR2 FQNEAQ (reference sequence). The V end was cut by 5 bases, the J end by 7 bases, with 8 bases between. CDR3 sequence reads: CASSVDSEKLFF. The CDR3 coding sequence is TGTGCCAGCAGCGTCGACAGTGAAAAACTGTTTTTT. The whole variable domain, remainder taken from reference TRBV7-9 and TRBJ1-4, is DTGVSQNPRHKITKRGQNVTFRCDPISEHNRLYWYRQTLGQGPEFLTYFQNEAQLEKSRLLSDRFSAERPKGSFSTLEIQRTEQGDSAMYLCASSVDSEKLFFGSGTQLSVL.

This chain connects TRBV2 to TRBJ2-5, with 10 bases aligning to TRBD2. With 6 bases clipped from V and 5 bases from J, the junction kept 12 bases outside the gene matches. In germline, CDR1 is SNHLY, CDR2 FYNNEI. The CDR3 sequence is 16 residues long. The CDR3 is CASSKREGRWGETQYF. In DNA form, the CDR3 reads TGTGCCAGCAGCAAGCGGGAGGGCCGATGGGGGGAGACCCAGTACTTC.

The rearrangement uses TRBV19 and TRBJ1-2; 7 nucleotides line up with TRBD1. CDR3 size: 12 residues. CDR1 and CDR2 from the germline V gene are LNHDA and SQIVND (reference sequence). Trimming cost V 5 bases and J 8 bases; bases outside gene matches: 5. The CDR3 sequence: CASSYTGEGYTF. CDR3 nucleotide sequence: TGTGCCAGTAGTTACACAGGGGAAGGCTACACCTTC.

The rearrangement links TRBV7-2 to TRBJ1-4, with a weak D call TRBD1 (5 bases). The germline V and J ends were trimmed by 5 bases and 7 bases, with 23 bases remaining between them. Germline CDR1 and CDR2: SGHTA and FQGNSA. CDR3 length equals 17 residues. The CDR3 sequence is CASSRSAGRGVGEKLFF. DNA for the CDR3: TGTGCCAGCAGCCGCAGTGCGGGACGGGGGGTGGGTGAAAAACTGTTTTTT. The full variable domain, completed using reference TRBV7-2 and TRBJ1-4, is GAGVSQSPSNKVTEKGKDVELRCDPISGHTALYWYRQSLGQGLEFLIYFQGNSAPDKSGLPSDRFSAERTGGSVSTLTIQRTQQEDSAVYLCASSRSAGRGVGEKLFFGSGTQLSVL.

The chain is built from TRBV11-2 and TRBJ2-7; D may be TRBD2 (6 bases). Trimming stripped 1 base from V and 2 bases from J, with 18 bases between. This CDR3 comprises 17 residues. Germline-derived CDR1 and CDR2 are SGHAT and FQNNGV. The CDR3 coding sequence is TGTGCCAGCAGCTTAGCTGCCATTGGCGGGACGACCTACGAGCAGTACTTC. Its protein is CASSLAAIGGTTYEQYF.

The rearrangement joins TRBV6-5 to TRBJ2-3; a weak D match, TRBD2 (5 bases). The CDR3 covers 15 residues. V lost 5 bases to trimming and J lost 5 bases, with 17 bases between them. Looked up from germline, CDR1 is MNHEY and CDR2 is SVGAGI. The CDR3 loop reads CASSPWTEAGDTQYF. The CDR3 bases are TGTGCCAGCAGTCCTTGGACTGAGGCAGGAGATACGCAGTATTTT.

A remark on this clone: One end of the junction does not line up with germline, which may come from a read error. The V call is TRBV19, the J call TRBJ2-7; 7 positions match TRBD1. Germline CDR1 is LNHDA and CDR2 is SQIVND (reference sequence). There are 11 residues in the CDR3. In nucleotides, the CDR3 is TGTGCCAGTAAGGACAGGTACGAACAGTACTTC. Residues: CASKDRYEQYF. The complete variable domain, with remaining parts taken from reference TRBV19 and TRBJ2-7, reads DGGITQSPKYLFRKEGQNVTLSCEQNLNHDAMYWYRQDPGQGLRLIYYSQIVNDFQKGDIAEGYSVSREKKESFPLTVTSAQKNPTAFYLCASKDRYEQYFGPGTRLTVT.

This clone was recorded a few times. The chain carries TRBV7-9 and TRBJ2-3; 7 nucleotides match TRBD1. Germline trimming cut 7 bases from V and 2 bases from J; bases unmatched to any gene: 9. The germline V gene encodes CDR1 SEHNR and CDR2 FQNEAQ (reference sequence). The CDR3 is 15 amino acids. The CDR3 DNA reads as TGTGCCAGCACTTTCCGGGACAGTGACACAGATACGCAGTATTTT. Its protein is CASTFRDSDTDTQYF.

The V gene is TRBV9, the J gene TRBJ1-2; TRBD1 matches 8 bases. CDR3 length: 14 residues. V lost 0 bases, J lost 7 bases, and 5 bases stayed unmatched. The germline gives CDR1 SGDLS, CDR2 YYNGEE. CDR3: CASSVEDRVGGYTF. The CDR3 region has the DNA TGTGCCAGCAGCGTAGAGGACAGGGTCGGTGGCTACACCTTC.

This clone was counted once. This chain uses TRBV6-2 or TRBV6-3 with TRBJ2-7, with 7 bases matching TRBD1. Losses at the gene ends were 6 bases for V and 7 bases for J; bases not matched to a gene: 12. CDR3 length: 14 amino acids. Germline assignment: CDR1 MNHEY and CDR2 SVGEGT. The CDR3 bases are TGTGCCAGCAGCCGAGACAGGGCGATAAAAGAGCAGTACTTC. Translation: CASSRDRAIKEQYF.

This chain connects TRBV24-1 to TRBJ2-5, with a possible D match to TRBD1 (5 bases). V was shortened by 3 bases and J by 5 bases, with 12 bases between the two germline ends. The germline V gene has CDR1 KGHDR and CDR2 SFDVKD. This CDR3 has 14 amino acids. The CDR3 DNA sequence: TGTGCCACCAGTGATCGGACATCGCGGGAGACCCAGTACTTC. This codes for CATSDRTSRETQYF.

The chain is built from TRBV18 and TRBJ2-6; possibly TRBD2 for D (6 bases). CDR3 size: 16 residues. The V end was cut by 3 bases, the J end by 0 bases, with 9 bases between. The germline V gene has CDR1 KGHSH and CDR2 LQKENI. This CDR3 reads CASSPGGGSGANVLTF. In DNA, the CDR3 is TGTGCCAGCTCACCGGGGGGAGGCTCTGGGGCCAACGTCCTGACTTTC. Together with reference TRBV18 and TRBJ2-6, the CDR3 gives the full variable domain: NAGVMQNPRHLVRRRGQEARLRCSPMKGHSHVYWYRQLPEEGLKFMVYLQKENIIDESGMPKERFSAEFPKEGPSILRIQQVVRGDSAAYFCASSPGGGSGANVLTFGAGSRLTVL.

This rearrangement joins TRBV11-2 to TRBJ2-6, with no clear D. Trimming took 4 bases from V and 4 from J, leaving 14 bases between them. The germline V gene encodes CDR1 SGHAT and CDR2 FQNNGV. This CDR3 spans 16 amino acids. This CDR3 reads CASSSLGFRGANVLTF. CDR3 DNA: TGTGCCAGCAGCTCCCTGGGCTTTAGGGGGGCCAACGTCCTGACTTTC.

The chain carries TRBV4-1 and TRBJ1-4; unclear D gene. The V end was cut by 5 bases, the J end by 5 bases, with 21 bases between. There are 17 residues in the CDR3. Looked up from germline, CDR1 is MGHRA and CDR2 is YSYEKL. This CDR3 is CASSSPPPPDKNEKLFF. The CDR3 DNA sequence: TGCGCCAGCAGCTCACCCCCGCCGCCAGATAAAAATGAAAAACTGTTTTTT.

V gene TRBV13 combines with J gene TRBJ1-4; D may be TRBD1 (5 bases). The length of the CDR3 is 17 residues. The V gene's germline CDR1 is PRHDT and CDR2 FYEKMQ (reference sequence). V was cut by 0 bases and J by 7 bases, with 18 bases left in between. The CDR3: CASSLGLTTASGEKLFF. The CDR3 DNA follows: TGTGCCAGCAGCTTAGGTCTTACGACAGCCTCGGGTGAAAAACTGTTTTTT.

This chain links TRBV5-8 with TRBJ2-7; D is uncertain. Trimming left V 0 bases short and J 4 bases short, with 5 bases between. Germline values: CDR1 SGHTS, CDR2 YDEGEE. The CDR3 sequence is 12 residues long. The CDR3 DNA follows: TGTGCCAGCAGCTTGGTGCTATACGAGCAGTACTTC. Amino acid sequence: CASSLVLYEQYF.

This clone showed up just once. The chain couples TRBV7-2 to TRBJ2-3, with 11 nucleotides matching TRBD2. Germline CDR1 and CDR2: SGHTA and FQGNSA. CDR3 length: 14 amino acids. Germline trimming cut 8 bases from V and 2 bases from J; bases unmatched to any gene: 3. The CDR3 protein is CASSTSGTTDTQYF. For the CDR3, the DNA is TGTGCCAGCTCGACTAGCGGGACCACAGATACGCAGTATTTT.

Notes on this clone: Other DNA sequences in the sample encode the same CDR3. The V gene is TRBV5-1, the J gene TRBJ2-1; 11 nucleotides match TRBD2. This CDR3 spans 14 amino acids. Germline V gene data show CDR1 as SGHRS and CDR2 as YFSETQ. V was pared by 4 bases and J by 4 bases, with 1 base of the junction left unmatched. The DNA of the CDR3 is TGCGCCAGCAGCGCTAGCGGGGGGTACAATGAGCAGTTCTTC. It yields the protein CASSASGGYNEQFF.

This clone was seen repeatedly, ten times or more. The rearrangement joins TRBV19 to TRBJ1-5; 8 bases are a match to TRBD1. There are 17 residues in the CDR3. V dropped 1 base and J dropped 7; count of bases not matched to a gene: 12. Germline V gene lookup returns CDR1 LNHDA and CDR2 SQIVND (reference sequence). CDR3 amino acids: CASSIGVARGQWQPQHF. CDR3 DNA: TGTGCCAGTAGTATAGGGGTGGCCAGGGGGCAATGGCAGCCCCAGCATTTT.

V gene TRBV29-1 combines with J gene TRBJ2-7; D is possibly TRBD1 (6 bases). The V and J ends lost 4 bases and 2 bases respectively, with 9 bases between them. CDR1 is SQVTM, CDR2 ANQGSEA, per germline. The CDR3 consists of 12 residues. CDR3 nucleotides: TGCAGCGTTGGCGAGGGGGCCTACGAGCAGTACTTC. Encoded protein: CSVGEGAYEQYF.

This sequence joins TRBV24-1 and TRBJ2-1, with 9 bases identical to TRBD1. Germline V gene lookup returns CDR1 KGHDR and CDR2 SFDVKD. The CDR3 spans 16 residues. V lost 3 bases and J lost 5; bases outside the gene matches: 7. DNA for the CDR3: TGTGCCACCAGTGATGCCGGGACAGGGCGGGACAATGAGCAGTTCTTC. Protein product: CATSDAGTGRDNEQFF.

The rearrangement joins TRBV4-3 to TRBJ2-3; 16 nucleotides align to TRBD2. The trim removed 3 bases at V and 1 base at J, leaving 4 bases unmatched. This CDR3 spans 18 amino acids. The germline V gene encodes CDR1 LGHNA and CDR2 YSLEER. CDR3 DNA sequence: TGCGCCAGCAGCCAGGGGACTAGCGGGGGGGCTGGCACAGATACGCAGTATTTT. Its protein is CASSQGTSGGAGTDTQYF.

J is TRBJ2-3 and V is TRBV19; maybe TRBD1 (5 bases). Trimming removed 2 bases from V and 0 bases from J, with 12 bases in between. The CDR3 consists of 16 residues. The germline V gene encodes CDR1 LNHDA and CDR2 SQIVND (reference sequence). The CDR3, as DNA: TGTGCCAGTAGTATATGGGGCAGTACTAGCACAGATACGCAGTATTTT. This translates into CASSIWGSTSTDTQYF.

The chain uses TRBV10-2 and TRBJ1-3; no clear D gene. Germline assignment: CDR1 WSHSY and CDR2 SAAADI. V shed 7 bases and J shed 0 bases, with 10 bases lying between them. The CDR3 has 14 amino acids. CDR3 DNA sequence: TGCGCCAGCACCCCCCAGATCTCTGGAAACACCATATATTTT. Residues: CASTPQISGNTIYF.

This chain links TRBV5-6 with TRBJ2-7; 9 bases fit TRBD1. The CDR3 runs to 16 residues. Per germline, CDR1 SGHDT and CDR2 YYEEEE. V was pared by 0 bases and J by 5 bases, with 9 bases of the junction left unmatched. CDR3 coding DNA: TGTGCCAGCAGCTTGGGTATCCGGGACAGGGTTCACGAGCAGTACTTC. Amino acids: CASSLGIRDRVHEQYF.

Only a few counts were recorded for this clone. The V call is TRBV7-3, the J call TRBJ2-1; 8 bases match TRBD2. This CDR3 has 16 residues. V was clipped by 4 bases and J by 2 bases; unmatched bases: 7. Germline V gene sequence: CDR1 SGHTA, CDR2 FQGTGA. For the CDR3, the DNA is TGTGCCAGCAGCTCCCAAGCGGGGGTGACCTACAATGAGCAGTTCTTC. As protein: CASSSQAGVTYNEQFF.

The table lists this clone with a count of one. The chain carries TRBV15 and TRBJ2-4; TRBD1 matches 10 bases. CDR1 and CDR2 from the germline V gene are LNHNV and YYDKDF (reference sequence). With 3 bases clipped from V and 1 base from J, the junction kept 6 bases outside the gene matches. The CDR3 covers 17 residues. DNA for the CDR3: TGTGCCACCAGCAGGGACCGACAGGGGGCGGCCAAAAACATTCAGTACTTC. Translation: CATSRDRQGAAKNIQYF.